These 31 T cell receptor beta chains originate from one sample sequenced in a study of blood T cell repertoires in COVID-19. TCRdb's table, derived via immunoSEQ multiplex PCR, lists solely in-frame clones and lacks some. The sample includes about 200,000 clones, roughly nine tenths of them seen just once. The specimen sequenced was peripheral blood. Receptors were obtained from a woman aged 70 to 79 with acute or convalescent COVID-19.

This clone was picked up one time. The V call is TRBV18, the J call TRBJ2-7, with 7 bases that match TRBD1. The CDR3 is 12 amino acids. J gave up 6 bases and V 5 bases, and 4 bases lay outside the gene matches. The germline CDR1 and CDR2 sequences are KGHSH and LQKENI. CDR3 sequence (DNA): TGTGCCAGCTCAGATGACAGGGCCGAGCAGTACTTC. It translates to CASSDDRAEQYF.

The gene calls are TRBV9 and TRBJ1-4, with TRBD1 matching 7 bases. V gave up 4 bases and J gave up 5 bases; unmatched junction bases: 8. The length of the CDR3 is 15 residues. Germline V CDR1 and CDR2: SGDLS, YYNGEE. This CDR3 reads CASSTTGAANEKLFF. For the CDR3, the DNA is TGTGCCAGCAGCACTACAGGGGCGGCGAATGAAAAACTGTTTTTT. Full variable domain (missing parts from reference TRBV9 and TRBJ1-4): DSGVTQTPKHLITATGQRVTLRCSPRSGDLSVYWYQQSLDQGLQFLIQYYNGEERAKGNILERFSAQQFPDLHSELNLSSLELGDSALYFCASSTTGAANEKLFFGSGTQLSVL.

This clone occurred a few times. V is TRBV9 and J is TRBJ2-3; TRBD2 agrees at 7 bases. The germline CDR1 and CDR2 sequences are SGDLS and YYNGEE. V trimming: 3 bases; J trimming: 3 bases; junction bases outside the gene matches: 10. This CDR3 spans 16 amino acids. The CDR3 DNA is TGTGCCAGCAGCGCCACCTCTTGGGGAGGGACAGATACGCAGTATTTT. Protein sequence: CASSATSWGGTDTQYF.

This chain uses TRBV25-1 with TRBJ2-3; D uncertain. V lost 5 bases and J lost 0, with 6 bases in between. Germline V gene lookup returns CDR1 MGHDK and CDR2 SYGVNS. The CDR3 is 13 residues long. The CDR3 DNA sequence: TGTGCCAGCAGTCAGTCTAGCACAGATACGCAGTATTTT. Translated: CASSQSSTDTQYF.

On this clone: At one of its ends the junction is not consistent with the germline gene, which may arise from a read error. The chain joins TRBV29-1 to TRBJ1-2; the match to TRBD1 covers 7 bases. CDR1 and CDR2 from the germline V gene are SQVTM and ANQGSEA. CDR3 length: 11 amino acids. In nucleotides, the CDR3 is TGCAGCGTTGAAGATGGTGGGGACAGAGCCTTC. Protein sequence: CSVEDGGDRAF. Looking up the rest from reference TRBV29-1 and TRBJ1-2 gives the full variable domain: SAVISQKPSRDICQRGTSLTIQCQVDSQVTMMFWYRQQPGQSLTLIATANQGSEATYESGFVIDKFPISRPNLTFSTLTVSNMSPEDSSIYLCSVEDGGDRAFGSGTRLTVV.

The V call is TRBV7-2, the J call TRBJ2-3; D may be TRBD2 (6 bases). The V end lost 5 bases, the J end lost 1 base, and 10 bases lay between the germline ends. There are 14 residues in the CDR3. The V gene's germline CDR1 is SGHTA and CDR2 FQGNSA. The CDR3 DNA is TGTGCCAGCAGCCCGTGGGGGGGCACAGATACGCAGTATTTT. Protein: CASSPWGGTDTQYF.

The CDR3 coding sequence is TGTGCCAGCAGCTTAGGCCAGGGGGCATGGGGGCACGAGCAGTACTTC. Translation: CASSLGQGAWGHEQYF. The J gene is TRBJ2-7, the V gene TRBV7-6; 8 bases map to TRBD1. This CDR3 has 16 amino acids. With 1 base clipped from V and 5 bases from J, the junction kept 10 bases outside the gene matches. Germline CDR1 is SGHVS and CDR2 is FNYEAQ.

The chain uses TRBV12-3 or TRBV12-4 and TRBJ1-2, with 9 bases identical to TRBD1. Unmatched junction bases numbered 2, after V lost 4 bases and J lost 5 bases. This CDR3 contains 13 residues. CDR3 sequence reads: CASSYRGPYGYTF. For the CDR3, the DNA is TGTGCCAGCAGTTACAGGGGGCCTTATGGCTACACCTTC.

This CDR3 reads CASSPSRGRGYTF. The CDR3 DNA reads TGTGCCAGCAGTCCGAGCCGGGGTAGGGGCTACACCTTC. V and J are TRBV12-3 or TRBV12-4 and TRBJ1-2; unclear D gene. The CDR3 sequence is 13 residues long. V was clipped by 5 bases and J by 8 bases, with 15 bases between them.

Remarks on this clone: Other DNA sequences in this specimen translate into the identical CDR3. V and J are TRBV6-5 and TRBJ1-1, with D uncertain. The germline V gene encodes CDR1 MNHEY and CDR2 SVGAGI. This CDR3 comprises 15 residues. V lost 0 bases, J lost 4 bases, and 12 bases lay in between. The CDR3 is CASSYSTGFGTEAFF. In DNA, the CDR3 is TGTGCCAGCAGTTACTCGACTGGTTTTGGCACTGAAGCTTTCTTT.

About this clone: Different DNA sequences within this sample yield the same CDR3. The chain recombines TRBV6-5 with TRBJ1-5; 8 bases line up with TRBD1. Germline V lookup: CDR1 MNHEY, CDR2 SVGAGI. J lost 4 bases, V lost 6 bases, and 5 bases had no gene match. The CDR3 has 14 residues. The CDR3 DNA is TGTGCCAGCAGCCTGGACAGGGTAAATCAGCCCCAGCATTTT. Its translation is CASSLDRVNQPQHF.

This clone was recorded once. The chain couples TRBV7-3 to TRBJ2-3, with 12 positions matching TRBD2. This CDR3 comprises 17 residues. Trimming at V came to 5 bases and at J to 0 bases, leaving 6 bases not matched to a gene. Germline CDR1 reads SGHTA; CDR2 reads FQGTGA. CDR3 coding DNA: TGTGCCAGCAGCGGACTAGCGGGATCTGATAGCACAGATACGCAGTATTTT. Its protein product is CASSGLAGSDSTDTQYF.

The chain links TRBV6-1 to TRBJ1-5; unclear D gene. This CDR3 comprises 15 residues. Trimming took 2 bases from V and 5 from J, leaving 13 bases between them. Germline-derived CDR1 and CDR2 are MNHNS and SASEGT. CDR3 sequence (DNA): TGTGCCAGCAGTGAATCGGGTGGCCTGGATCAGCCCCAGCATTTT. Translated, it gives CASSESGGLDQPQHF.

This sequence joins TRBV7-2 and TRBJ2-7; 10 nucleotides line up with TRBD2. The CDR3 runs to 15 residues. CDR1 and CDR2 from the germline V gene are SGHTA and FQGNSA. V was clipped by 1 base and J by 6 bases; unmatched bases: 6. The CDR3 is CASSLGLAGAGEQYF. Here the CDR3 DNA reads TGTGCCAGCAGCTTAGGTCTAGCGGGAGCAGGCGAGCAGTACTTC.

The CDR3 DNA sequence: TGTGCCAGCTCACCACAACGAGGGGGAGAGGGCTACACCTTC. It specifies CASSPQRGGEGYTF. V and J are TRBV18 and TRBJ1-2, with D tentatively TRBD1 (6 bases). Trimming removed 1 base at V and 8 bases at J, with 14 bases between. Per germline, CDR1 KGHSH and CDR2 LQKENI. This CDR3 is built from 14 residues. The variable domain in full, completed from reference TRBV18 and TRBJ1-2, reads NAGVMQNPRHLVRRRGQEARLRCSPMKGHSHVYWYRQLPEEGLKFMVYLQKENIIDESGMPKERFSAEFPKEGPSILRIQQVVRGDSAAYFCASSPQRGGEGYTFGSGTRLTVV.

The chain couples TRBV4-1 to TRBJ1-2; TRBD1 agrees at 7 bases. The ends lost 1 base at V and 4 bases at J; junction bases unmatched: 6. CDR1 is MGHRA and CDR2 is YSYEKL in the germline V gene. The CDR3 runs to 15 residues. Here the CDR3 reads CASSQVQGYGYGYTF. For the CDR3, the DNA is TGCGCCAGCAGCCAAGTACAGGGGTACGGCTATGGCTACACCTTC.

This clone was found once. The rearrangement links TRBV6-6 to TRBJ1-1; 7 bases fit TRBD1. Germline trimming cut 6 bases from V and 4 bases from J; bases unmatched to any gene: 8. The CDR3 consists of 14 residues. Per the germline V gene, CDR1 is MNHNY and CDR2 is SVGAGI (reference sequence). CDR3 coding DNA: TGTGCCAGCAGACGGGACAGCCAGAGCACTGAAGCTTTCTTT. Residues: CASRRDSQSTEAFF.

This chain links TRBV28 with TRBJ1-5; TRBD1 is a possible D gene (5 bases). Germline V gives CDR1 MDHEN, CDR2 SYDVKM. V lost 6 bases and J 4 bases, leaving 13 bases between the germline ends. There are 14 residues in the CDR3. CDR3 nucleotides: TGTGCCAGCAGCGAGGACGGGGGGAATCAGCCCCAGCATTTT. Amino acid sequence: CASSEDGGNQPQHF. Using reference TRBV28 and TRBJ1-5 for the parts outside the CDR3, the full variable domain is DVKVTQSSRYLVKRTGEKVFLECVQDMDHENMFWYRQDPGLGLRLIYFSYDVKMKEKGDIPEGYSVSREKKERFSLILESASTNQTSMYLCASSEDGGNQPQHFGDGTRLSIL.

For the CDR3, the DNA is TGTGCCAGCAGTTTACTTAGGGACAGGGGGCGCGGCACCGGGGAGCTGTTTTTT. The encoded protein is CASSLLRDRGRGTGELFF. This chain uses TRBV27 with TRBJ2-2, with TRBD1 matching 12 bases. The CDR3 runs to 18 residues. Germline V CDR1 and CDR2: MNHEY, SMNVEV (reference sequence). Trimming cost V 2 bases and J 4 bases; bases outside gene matches: 8.

CDR3 amino acids: CASSLAGQISDTQYF. The CDR3 bases are TGCGCCAGCAGCTTGGCGGGACAGATCAGTGATACGCAGTATTTT. The chain is built from TRBV5-1 and TRBJ2-3, with 7 bases fitting TRBD1. Germline loops: CDR1 SGHRS, CDR2 YFSETQ. With V trimmed by 0 bases and J by 6 bases, 7 bases remained unmatched. There are 15 residues in the CDR3.

This clone was picked up one time. The genes are TRBV11-2 and TRBJ1-4; no clear D. Trimming removed 3 bases at V and 6 bases at J, with 8 bases between. The length of the CDR3 is 13 residues. Germline V gene data show CDR1 as SGHAT and CDR2 as FQNNGV. CDR3 bases: TGTGCCAGCAGCTTCCGTCGCGATGAAAAACTGTTTTTT. Translating gives CASSFRRDEKLFF.

The chain employs TRBV28 and TRBJ1-6; maybe TRBD1 (6 bases). Trimming stripped 8 bases from V and 9 bases from J, with 14 bases between. From germline, CDR1 is MDHEN and CDR2 SYDVKM. The CDR3 totals 13 residues. The CDR3 DNA is TGTGCCAGCTCACCTACAGGGTTTTCACCCCTCCACTTT. Translation: CASSPTGFSPLHF.

V and J are TRBV3-1 (or the pseudogene TRBV3-2) and TRBJ2-6, with D possibly being TRBD2 (6 bases). CDR1 and CDR2 (germline): LGHDT, YNNKEL (reference sequence). The germline V and J ends were trimmed by 2 bases and 4 bases, with 15 bases remaining between them. The CDR3 runs to 17 residues. The CDR3 region is CASSQNSAGWGANVLTF. CDR3 DNA sequence: TGTGCCAGCAGCCAAAACAGTGCGGGATGGGGGGCCAACGTCCTGACTTTC.

This clone was recorded only once. This chain uses TRBV6-8 with TRBJ1-4, with 7 bases identical to TRBD1. Trimming at V came to 2 bases and at J to 8 bases, leaving 5 bases not matched to a gene. The length of the CDR3 is 14 residues. CDR1 and CDR2 from the germline V gene are MNHGY and SAAAGT. The CDR3 nucleotides read TGTGCCAGCAGTTACAAGGAGGGGGCAGAAAAACTGTTTTTT. Protein: CASSYKEGAEKLFF.

V gene TRBV11-2 combines with J gene TRBJ2-7; possible D gene TRBD1, 5 bases. The CDR3 covers 12 residues. V lost 8 bases, J lost 2 bases, and 10 bases lay in between. CDR1 and CDR2 (germline): SGHAT, FQNNGV. The CDR3 is CASGMGPYEQYF. CDR3 DNA: TGTGCCAGCGGAATGGGGCCCTACGAGCAGTACTTC.

This rearrangement joins TRBV18 to TRBJ2-3, with D unresolved. Trimming removed 6 bases from V and 8 bases from J, with 15 bases in between. The CDR3 sequence is 13 residues long. Germline V gene data show CDR1 as KGHSH and CDR2 as LQKENI. The CDR3 reads CASSPSEEGTQYF. CDR3 in DNA: TGTGCCAGCTCGCCATCAGAGGAAGGTACGCAGTATTTT.

J is TRBJ2-1 and V is TRBV25-1; D unresolved. The CDR3 sequence is 13 residues long. From germline, CDR1 is MGHDK and CDR2 SYGVNS. V gave up 4 bases and J gave up 8 bases, with 12 bases separating them. The CDR3 spells CASSVRERDEQFF. CDR3 bases: TGTGCCAGCAGTGTGCGAGAACGAGATGAGCAGTTCTTC. The variable domain in full, completed from reference TRBV25-1 and TRBJ2-1, reads EADIYQTPRYLVIGTGKKITLECSQTMGHDKMYWYQQDPGMELHLIHYSYGVNSTEKGDLSSESTVSRIRTEHFPLTLESARPSHTSQYLCASSVRERDEQFFGPGTRLTVL.

V is TRBV5-1 and J is TRBJ2-5; 7 bases are a match to TRBD1. The junction had 9 bases not matched to a gene; V was cut back by 4 bases and J by 3 bases. The CDR3 sequence is 15 residues long. Germline V gene lookup returns CDR1 SGHRS and CDR2 YFSETQ. The CDR3 loop reads CASSRRTGHEETQYF. In DNA, the CDR3 is TGCGCCAGCAGCCGACGGACAGGTCATGAAGAGACCCAGTACTTC.

This chain connects TRBV28 to TRBJ2-5, with D tentatively TRBD1 (5 bases). Trimming cost V 1 base and J 5 bases, with 5 bases left between them. The CDR3 covers 12 residues. Germline loops: CDR1 MDHEN, CDR2 SYDVKM. This CDR3 is CASSLSGETQYF. CDR3 bases: TGTGCCAGCAGTTTATCAGGGGAGACCCAGTACTTC. The full variable domain, in which reference TRBV28 and TRBJ2-5 provide the parts outside the CDR3, is DVKVTQSSRYLVKRTGEKVFLECVQDMDHENMFWYRQDPGLGLRLIYFSYDVKMKEKGDIPEGYSVSREKKERFSLILESASTNQTSMYLCASSLSGETQYFGPGTRLLVL.

The chain links TRBV9 to TRBJ2-5; the match to TRBD1 covers 11 bases. Trimming removed 2 bases from V and 7 bases from J; junction bases left unmatched: 10. The germline V gene has CDR1 SGDLS and CDR2 YYNGEE. The CDR3 runs 16 residues. This CDR3 reads CASSVAIGQGAVTQYF. The CDR3 bases are TGTGCCAGCAGCGTCGCTATCGGACAGGGGGCGGTGACCCAGTACTTC.

The J gene is TRBJ1-5, the V gene TRBV19; D not certain. With 3 bases removed from V and 0 bases from J, the gap between germline ends came to 12 bases. Looked up from germline, CDR1 is LNHDA and CDR2 is SQIVND (reference sequence). The CDR3 length is 16 residues. The CDR3 loop is CASSMRALNSNQPQHF. DNA for the CDR3: TGTGCCAGTAGTATGAGGGCTCTAAATAGCAATCAGCCCCAGCATTTT.